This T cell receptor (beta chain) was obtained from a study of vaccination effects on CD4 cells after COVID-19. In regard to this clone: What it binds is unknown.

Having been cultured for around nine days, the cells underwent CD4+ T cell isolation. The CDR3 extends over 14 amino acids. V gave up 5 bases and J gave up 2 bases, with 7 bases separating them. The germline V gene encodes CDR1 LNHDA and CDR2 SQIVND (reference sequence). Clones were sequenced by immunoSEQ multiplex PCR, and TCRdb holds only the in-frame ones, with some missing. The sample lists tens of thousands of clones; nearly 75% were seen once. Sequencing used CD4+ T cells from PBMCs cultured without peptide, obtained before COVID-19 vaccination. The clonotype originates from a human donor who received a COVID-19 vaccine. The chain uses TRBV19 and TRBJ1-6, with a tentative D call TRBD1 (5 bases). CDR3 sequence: CASSEGPYNSPLHF. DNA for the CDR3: TGTGCCAGTAGTGAGGGGCCCTATAATTCACCCCTCCACTTT.